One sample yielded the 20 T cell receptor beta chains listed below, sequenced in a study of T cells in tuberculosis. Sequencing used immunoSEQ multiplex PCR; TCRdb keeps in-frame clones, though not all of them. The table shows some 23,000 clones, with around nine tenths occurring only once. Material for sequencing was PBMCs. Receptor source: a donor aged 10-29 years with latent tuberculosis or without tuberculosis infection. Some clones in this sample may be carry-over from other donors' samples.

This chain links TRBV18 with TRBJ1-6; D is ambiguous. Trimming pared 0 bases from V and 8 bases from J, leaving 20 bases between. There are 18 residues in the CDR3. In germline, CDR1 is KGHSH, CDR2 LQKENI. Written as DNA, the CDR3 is TGTGCCAGCTCACCACCGGGGATATCGGGGTTATCCGATTCACCCCTCCACTTT. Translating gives CASSPPGISGLSDSPLHF.

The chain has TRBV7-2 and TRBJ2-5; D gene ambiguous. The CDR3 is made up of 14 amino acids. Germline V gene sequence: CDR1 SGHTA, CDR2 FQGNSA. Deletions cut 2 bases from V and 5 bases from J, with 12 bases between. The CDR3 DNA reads TGTGCCAGCAGCTTACCCACGGGTGTGGAGACCCAGTACTTC. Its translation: CASSLPTGVETQYF.

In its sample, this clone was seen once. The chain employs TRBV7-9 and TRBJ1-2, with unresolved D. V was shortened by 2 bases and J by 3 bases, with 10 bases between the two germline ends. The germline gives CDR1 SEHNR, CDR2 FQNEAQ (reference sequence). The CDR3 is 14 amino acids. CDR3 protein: CASSLNLVDYGYTF. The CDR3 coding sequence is TGTGCCAGCAGCTTAAATCTTGTCGACTATGGCTACACCTTC.

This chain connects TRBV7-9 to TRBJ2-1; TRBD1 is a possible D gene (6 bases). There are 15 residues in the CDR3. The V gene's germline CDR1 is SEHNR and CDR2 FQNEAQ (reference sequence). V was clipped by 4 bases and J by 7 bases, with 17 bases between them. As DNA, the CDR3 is TGTGCCAGCAGCTCAGGGGTGGAGCCTTGGAATGAGCAGTTCTTC. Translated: CASSSGVEPWNEQFF.

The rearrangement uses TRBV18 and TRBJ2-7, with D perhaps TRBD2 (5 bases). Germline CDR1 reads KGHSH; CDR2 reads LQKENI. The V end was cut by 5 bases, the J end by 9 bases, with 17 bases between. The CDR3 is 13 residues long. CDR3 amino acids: CASSDTGSDGQYF. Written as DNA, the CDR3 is TGTGCCAGCTCAGACACGGGGTCCGACGGGCAGTACTTC. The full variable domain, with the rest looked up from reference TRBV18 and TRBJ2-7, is NAGVMQNPRHLVRRRGQEARLRCSPMKGHSHVYWYRQLPEEGLKFMVYLQKENIIDESGMPKERFSAEFPKEGPSILRIQQVVRGDSAAYFCASSDTGSDGQYFGPGTRLTVT.

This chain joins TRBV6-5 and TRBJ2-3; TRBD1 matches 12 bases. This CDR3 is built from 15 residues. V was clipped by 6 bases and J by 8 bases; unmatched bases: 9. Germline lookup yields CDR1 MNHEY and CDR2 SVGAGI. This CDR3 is CASSPGTGGPFTQYF. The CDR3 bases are TGTGCCAGCAGCCCCGGGACAGGGGGCCCATTTACGCAGTATTTT.

For the CDR3, the DNA is TGTGCCAGCAGTTTATGGACTAGCGAGAACACCGGGGAGCTGTTTTTT. Amino acid sequence: CASSLWTSENTGELFF. J is TRBJ2-2 and V is TRBV6-5; TRBD2 aligns across 9 bases. After removal of 4 bases from V and 1 base from J, the junction contained 4 bases not matched to a gene. CDR3 length equals 16 residues. Germline CDR1 and CDR2: MNHEY and SVGAGI.

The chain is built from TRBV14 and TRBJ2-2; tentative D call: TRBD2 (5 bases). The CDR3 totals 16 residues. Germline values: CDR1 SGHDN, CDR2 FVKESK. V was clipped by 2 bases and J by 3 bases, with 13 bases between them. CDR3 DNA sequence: TGTGCCAGCAGCCAACGAGGGTGGATCGACACCGGGGAGCTGTTTTTT. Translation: CASSQRGWIDTGELFF.

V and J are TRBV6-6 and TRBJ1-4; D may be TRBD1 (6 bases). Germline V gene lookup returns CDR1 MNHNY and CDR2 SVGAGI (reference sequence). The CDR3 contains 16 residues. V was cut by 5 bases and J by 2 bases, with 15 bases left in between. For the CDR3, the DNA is TGTGCCAGCAGTCCTCCAGGGGCCAGGACTAATGAAAAACTGTTTTTT. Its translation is CASSPPGARTNEKLFF.

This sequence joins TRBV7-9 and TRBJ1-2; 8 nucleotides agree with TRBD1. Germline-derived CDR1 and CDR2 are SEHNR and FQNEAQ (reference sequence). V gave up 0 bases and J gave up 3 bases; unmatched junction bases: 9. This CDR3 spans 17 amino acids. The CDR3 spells CASSLAIGQGEDYGYTF. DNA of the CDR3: TGTGCCAGCAGCTTAGCTATAGGACAGGGAGAGGACTATGGCTACACCTTC.

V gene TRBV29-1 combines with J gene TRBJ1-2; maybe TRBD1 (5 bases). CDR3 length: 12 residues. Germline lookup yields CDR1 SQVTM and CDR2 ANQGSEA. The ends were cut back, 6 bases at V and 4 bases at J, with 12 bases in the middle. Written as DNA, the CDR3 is TGCAGCGTCGCAGACAGCATCTATGGCTACACCTTC. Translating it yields CSVADSIYGYTF.

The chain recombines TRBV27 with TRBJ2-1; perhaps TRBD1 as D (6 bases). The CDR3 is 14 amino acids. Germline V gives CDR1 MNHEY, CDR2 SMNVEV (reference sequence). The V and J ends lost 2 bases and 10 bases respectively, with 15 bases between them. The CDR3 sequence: CASSLLLPGTEQFF. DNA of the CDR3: TGTGCCAGCAGTTTACTGTTGCCCGGGACAGAGCAGTTCTTC.

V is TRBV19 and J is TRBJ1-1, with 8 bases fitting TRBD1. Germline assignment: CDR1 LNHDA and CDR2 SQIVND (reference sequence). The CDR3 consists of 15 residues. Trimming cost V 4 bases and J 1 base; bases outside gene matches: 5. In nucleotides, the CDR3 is TGTGCCAGTAGTAGGCCAGGGGGCGGGAACACTGAAGCTTTCTTT. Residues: CASSRPGGGNTEAFF.

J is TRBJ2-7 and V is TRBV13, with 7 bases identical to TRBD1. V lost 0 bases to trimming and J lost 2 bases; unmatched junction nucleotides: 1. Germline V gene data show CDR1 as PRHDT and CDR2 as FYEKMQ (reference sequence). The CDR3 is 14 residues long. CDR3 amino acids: CASSLGGGPYEQYF. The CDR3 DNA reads TGTGCCAGCAGCTTAGGAGGGGGCCCCTACGAGCAGTACTTC.

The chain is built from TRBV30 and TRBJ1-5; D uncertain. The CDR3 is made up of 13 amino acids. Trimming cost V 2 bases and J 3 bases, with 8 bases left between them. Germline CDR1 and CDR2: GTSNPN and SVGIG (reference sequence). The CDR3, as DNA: TGTGCCTGGAGTACCGCAGACAATCAGCCCCAGCATTTT. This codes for CAWSTADNQPQHF.

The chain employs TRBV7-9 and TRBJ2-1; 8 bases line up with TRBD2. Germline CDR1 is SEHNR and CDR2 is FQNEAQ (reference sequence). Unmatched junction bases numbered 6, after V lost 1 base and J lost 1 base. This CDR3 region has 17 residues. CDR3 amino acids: CASSLVLGGGSYNEQFF. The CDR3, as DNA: TGTGCCAGCAGCTTAGTATTAGGCGGGGGGTCCTACAATGAGCAGTTCTTC.

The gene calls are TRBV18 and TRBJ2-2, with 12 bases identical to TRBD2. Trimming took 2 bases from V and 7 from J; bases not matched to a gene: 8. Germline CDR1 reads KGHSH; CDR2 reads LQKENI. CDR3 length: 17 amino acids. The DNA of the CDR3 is TGTGCCAGCTCACCATCGCGGACTAGCGGGGTTGGCGGGGAGCTGTTTTTT. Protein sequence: CASSPSRTSGVGGELFF.

This CDR3 reads CASKAQGTVNTGELFF. CDR3 bases: TGTGCCAGTAAGGCTCAAGGGACAGTAAACACCGGGGAGCTGTTTTTT. J is TRBJ2-2 and V is TRBV19; 7 bases line up with TRBD1. This CDR3 has 16 amino acids. CDR1 is LNHDA, CDR2 SQIVND, per germline (reference sequence). With V trimmed by 7 bases and J by 2 bases, 10 bases remained unmatched.

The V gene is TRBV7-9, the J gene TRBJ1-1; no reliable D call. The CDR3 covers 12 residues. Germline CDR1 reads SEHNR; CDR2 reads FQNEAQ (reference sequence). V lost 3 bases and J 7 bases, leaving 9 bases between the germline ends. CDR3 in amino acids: CASSFVEVEAFF. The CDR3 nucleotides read TGTGCCAGCAGCTTCGTCGAGGTTGAAGCTTTCTTT.

The CDR3 DNA reads as TGTGCCCAAGGACAGGGGGCCGGACTGAACACTGAAGCTTTCTTT. This encodes CAQGQGAGLNTEAFF. V gene TRBV30 combines with J gene TRBJ1-1; 11 nucleotides align to TRBD1. Trimming cost V 8 bases and J 0 bases; bases outside gene matches: 8. This CDR3 contains 15 residues. Germline CDR1 reads GTSNPN; CDR2 reads SVGIG (reference sequence).